Detailed here is one T cell receptor beta chain. Its target is not known. The sample belongs to a study of OX40 agonist ivuxolimab in advanced cancers. TCRdb's table, derived via immunoSEQ multiplex PCR, lists solely in-frame clones and lacks some. Of 70,000 to 80,000 clones listed, approximately 90% were seen once; the top ten hold more than 0.75%. The CDR3 loop spans 19 amino acids. Germline V gene lookup returns CDR1 MGHRA and CDR2 YSYEKL. Trimming stripped 4 bases from V and 4 bases from J, with 28 bases between. Regarding the study as a whole: With doses of 0.1 to 3.0 mg/kg, CD4+ and CD8+ blood T cells had undergone clonal expansion by week 6. The 0.1-3.0 mg/kg partial responders had among the lowest clonal expansion. Fewer expanded clones were found on average in CD4+ than in CD8+ T cells.

The chain combines TRBV4-1 with TRBJ2-5; the D gene is possibly TRBD2 (6 bases). Source: CD4+ or CD8+ T cells sorted from blood, taken in a trial of the OX40 agonist ivuxolimab. The origin of this receptor is an adult with an advanced solid tumor such as melanoma, head and neck, liver or kidney cancer. CDR3: CASSRAPAGGSGPGETQYF. For the CDR3, the DNA is TGCGCCAGCAGCCGCGCCCCCGCGGGTGGTAGCGGTCCTGGAGAGACCCAGTACTTC.